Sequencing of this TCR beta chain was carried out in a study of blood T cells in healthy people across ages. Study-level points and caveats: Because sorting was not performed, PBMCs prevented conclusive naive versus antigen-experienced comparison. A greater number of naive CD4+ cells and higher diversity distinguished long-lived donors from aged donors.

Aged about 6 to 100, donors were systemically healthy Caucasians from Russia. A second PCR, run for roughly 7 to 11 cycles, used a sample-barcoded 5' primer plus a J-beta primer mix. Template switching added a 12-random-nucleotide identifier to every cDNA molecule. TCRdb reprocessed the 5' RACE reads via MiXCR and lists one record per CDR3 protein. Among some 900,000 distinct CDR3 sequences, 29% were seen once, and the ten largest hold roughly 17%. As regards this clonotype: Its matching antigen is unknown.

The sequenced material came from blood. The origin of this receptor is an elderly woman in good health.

This CDR3 is CASSRFPTHYGYTF. The DNA of the CDR3 is TGTGCCAGCAGTCGCTTTCCCACCCACTATGGCTACACCTTC. This chain connects TRBV27 to TRBJ1-2, with no clear D. Germline values: CDR1 MNHEY, CDR2 SMNVEV (reference sequence). The V end was cut by 5 bases, the J end by 3 bases, with 13 bases between. The CDR3 covers 14 residues.